The sequence of this TCR beta chain was determined in a study of radiotherapy plus CTLA-4 blockade in lung cancer (dated by TCRdb to about 2018). For the wider study: Among the enrolled patients, about 19% had an objective response, and roughly 30% reached disease control.

Worth noting for this clone: Its antigen remains unidentified. Qualities for individual bases were not recorded, and no much larger clone is one base off.

Focal radiation therapy combined with CTLA-4 blockade (ipilimumab) was tested in patients with chemo-refractory metastatic non-small-cell lung cancer. The method was the immunoSEQ multiplex PCR assay. TCRdb provides this immuneACCESS table in a form limited to in-frame rearrangements. Some clones are lacking; in checked studies, under half of them reflect an unresolved V gene, and why the rest are absent is not known. In all, the sample holds over 100,000 clones, and over 65% of those were seen once. Together, the top ten hold 3.3% of the sample. Beyond this particular receptor, the publication reports: After treatment with radiotherapy and ipilimumab, TCR clones that came from tumors expanded in the peripheral blood. Early dynamic changes in blood T cell clones, together with increased serum interferon-beta after radiation, were reported as the strongest predictors of response.

The sequence came from a human donor with non-small cell lung cancer that progressed on radiotherapy plus ipilimumab. Some clones in this sample may be carry-over from other donors' samples. The input for sequencing was peripheral blood, taken from a patient treated with radiotherapy plus ipilimumab.

The CDR3 protein is CASSLKVSYSTDTQYF. The sequenced DNA is TGCGCCAGCAGCTTGAAGGTCAGCTATAGCACAGATACGCAGTATTTT. The sequence is built from TRBV5-1 and TRBJ2-3, with an unclear D gene assignment. V gives up 1 base and J gives up 0 bases, and the segment between their germline ends measures 12 bases. CDR3 length: 16 amino acids, cysteine to phenylalanine. Only CDR3 DNA remains: 48 bases, in frame from the first base. From the germline V gene, CDR1 is SGHRS and CDR2 is YFSETQ.